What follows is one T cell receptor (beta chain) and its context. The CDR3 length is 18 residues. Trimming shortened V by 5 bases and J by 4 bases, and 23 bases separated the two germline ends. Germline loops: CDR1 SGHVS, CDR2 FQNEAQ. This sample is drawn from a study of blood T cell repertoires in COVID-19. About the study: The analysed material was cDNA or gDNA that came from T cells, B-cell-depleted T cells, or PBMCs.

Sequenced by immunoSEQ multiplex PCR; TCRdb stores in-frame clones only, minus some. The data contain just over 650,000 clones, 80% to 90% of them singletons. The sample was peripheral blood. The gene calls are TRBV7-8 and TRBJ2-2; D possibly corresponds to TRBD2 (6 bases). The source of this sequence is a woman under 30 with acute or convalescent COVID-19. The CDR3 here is CASSPKRVRSRGTGELFF. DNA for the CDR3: TGTGCCAGCAGCCCCAAAAGAGTCCGGTCGCGGGGCACCGGGGAGCTGTTTTTT.